The rows below give T cell receptor beta chains drawn from one sample of a study of blood T cell dynamics during melanoma immunotherapy. Generated by immunoSEQ multiplex PCR, the TCRdb table keeps only in-frame clones and is missing some. The sample records about 11,000 clones, 84% being singletons. The material sequenced was blood, taken from a patient treated with checkpoint blockade. The receptors originated from a human donor with melanoma. CDR3s include the opening cysteine and the closing phenylalanine or tryptophan. The order of the fields is D gene, J gene, clone size, CDR3 length, V gene, CDR3 protein, CDR3 DNA. D genes are given only for firm matches. Expanded clones get a size class; other rows say once, few or many, or leave the size out.

. TRBJ1-3 . 15 TRBV11-3 CASSLPQSSGNTIYF TGTGCCAGCAGCTTACCACAGAGCTCTGGAAACACCATATATTTT
. TRBJ1-4 . 13 TRBV7-2 CASSGRTSEKLFF TGTGCCAGCAGCGGTAGAACATCTGAAAAACTGTTTTTT
. TRBJ2-7 . 14 TRBV14 CASSQDPGSYEQYF TGTGCCAGCAGCCAAGACCCAGGGTCCTACGAGCAGTACTTC
TRBD2 TRBJ2-1 . 16 TRBV29-1 CSVKGVSGGTYNEQFF TGCAGCGTTAAGGGGGTTAGCGGGGGGACCTACAATGAGCAGTTCTTC
. TRBJ1-2 few 12 TRBV6-5 CASSPWGRGYTF TGTGCCAGCAGTCCTTGGGGGAGAGGCTACACCTTC
. TRBJ1-1 . 10 TRBV21-1 CASTVDEAFF TGTGCCAGCACCGTGGACGAAGCTTTCTTT
TRBD2 TRBJ2-5 . 15 TRBV5-1 CASSFRSGVGETQYF TGCGCCAGCAGCTTTCGTAGCGGGGTGGGTGAGACCCAGTACTTC
TRBD1 TRBJ1-1 . 12 TRBV5-1 CASRAGGTEAFF TGCGCCAGCAGGGCAGGGGGTACTGAAGCTTTCTTT
. TRBJ2-7 . 15 TRBV27 CASSLSADGTYEQYF TGTGCCAGCAGTTTATCGGCGGACGGAACCTACGAGCAGTACTTC
TRBD2 TRBJ2-1 . 15 TRBV5-6 CASSLGLAPGDEQFF TGTGCCAGCAGCTTGGGACTAGCCCCAGGTGATGAGCAGTTCTTC
. TRBJ1-6 . 14 TRBV19 CASSIAGARSPLHF TGTGCCAGTAGTATAGCCGGGGCTAGATCACCCCTCCACTTT